This T cell receptor beta chain was identified during a study of beta chain features in type 1 diabetes. On the study more broadly: All of the samples together had 107,917,701 sorted cells examined. Findings of the study overall: Lower insertion and higher deletion counts appeared at VDJ junctions in type 1 diabetes patients. The question of HLA type influencing TCRB rearrangement was one that remained unresolved here.

Sorting with CD45RO/CCR7/CD25/CD127/CD95/CD27 yielded naive, central memory, regulatory and stem-like memory CD4+ cells. This clone was found a few times. The antigen remains undetermined. The CDR3 covers 11 residues. Looked up from germline, CDR1 is SQVTM and CDR2 is ANQGSEA. V lost 2 bases to trimming and J lost 9 bases, with 11 bases between them. Every isolated RNA sample was fully reverse transcribed, so sequencing captured expressed TCRB transcripts. Measured with immunoSEQ multiplex PCR; TCRdb has only the in-frame clones, and not every one. The sample has 400,000 to 500,000 clones, more than 11% seen once.

The clonotype was recovered from a man in his thirties or forties in good health. This chain joins TRBV29-1 and TRBJ2-7; TRBD1 or TRBD2 may be the D gene (6 bases each). The sample was naive CD4+ T cells from blood. CDR3 region: CSVENGGGQYF. The CDR3 nucleotides are TGCAGCGTTGAAAACGGGGGCGGGCAGTACTTC.